This T cell receptor beta chain emerged from a study of identical twins. This clonotype was counted only a few times. CDR3 length: 13 amino acids. CDR1 is SGHAT, CDR2 FQNNGV, per germline. Deletions cut 1 base from V and 6 bases from J, with 10 bases between. From the 5' RACE reads, TCRdb called clonotypes with MiXCR, one entry per CDR3 protein. The data show about 720,000 distinct CDR3 sequences, over 15% seen once. The data were also submitted as part of a second study, on T cells expressing NK-cell markers.

This chain links TRBV11-2 with TRBJ2-7; the D is unclear. This sequence originates from a woman between 18 and 29 years old in good health. Sequencing was performed on PBMCs. CDR3 loop: CASSLGSPSEQYF. The CDR3 nucleotides read TGTGCCAGCAGCTTAGGGTCCCCAAGCGAGCAGTACTTC.